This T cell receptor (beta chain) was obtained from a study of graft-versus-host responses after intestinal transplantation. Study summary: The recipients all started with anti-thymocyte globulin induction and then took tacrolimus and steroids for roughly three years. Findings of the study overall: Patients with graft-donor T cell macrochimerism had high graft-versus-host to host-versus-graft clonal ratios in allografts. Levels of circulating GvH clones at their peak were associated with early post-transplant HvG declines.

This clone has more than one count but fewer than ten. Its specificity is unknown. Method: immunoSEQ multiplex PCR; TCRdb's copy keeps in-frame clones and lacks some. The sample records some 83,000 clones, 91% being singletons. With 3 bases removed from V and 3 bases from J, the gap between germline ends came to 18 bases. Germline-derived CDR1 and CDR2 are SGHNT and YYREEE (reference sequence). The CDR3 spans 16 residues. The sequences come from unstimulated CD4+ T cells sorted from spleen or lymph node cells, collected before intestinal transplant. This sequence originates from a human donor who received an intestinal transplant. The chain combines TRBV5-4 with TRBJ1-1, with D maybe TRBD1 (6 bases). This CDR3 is CASSSGHSKIHTEAFF. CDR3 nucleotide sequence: TGTGCCAGCAGCTCGGGACACTCTAAGATACACACTGAAGCTTTCTTT. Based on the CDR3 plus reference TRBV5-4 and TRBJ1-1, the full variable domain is ETGVTQSPTHLIKTRGQQVTLRCSSQSGHNTVSWYQQALGQGPQFIFQYYREEENGRGNFPPRFSGLQFPNYSSELNVNALELDDSALYLCASSSGHSKIHTEAFFGQGTRLTVV.